The source of this T cell receptor (beta chain) is a study of cytotoxic CD8 clonotypes in ibrutinib-treated CLL. Germline V gene sequence: CDR1 SGHTA, CDR2 FQGTGA. Trimming left V 2 bases short and J 6 bases short, with 8 bases between. CDR3 length equals 13 residues. Only in-frame clones appear in the TCRdb table, and some are missing; sequencing was by immunoSEQ multiplex PCR. The sample records around 300,000 clones, about 80% being singletons. This clonotype was sampled from a human donor with chronic lymphocytic leukemia. The gene calls are TRBV7-3 and TRBJ2-1; the D is unclear. This specimen consisted of PBMCs, obtained before ibrutinib treatment. The DNA for the CDR3 is TGTGCCAGCAGCTTAGTATTAGGCAATGAGCAGTTCTTC. Its translation: CASSLVLGNEQFF.